This TCR beta chain was sequenced in a study of blood T cell repertoires in COVID-19. Some clones are missing from TCRdb's copy, which holds only in-frame ones; the method was immunoSEQ multiplex PCR. The data hold approximately 150,000 clones, with around 89% observed a single time. J was trimmed by 3 bases and V by 2 bases; bases with no gene match: 3. Germline V lookup: CDR1 LGHNA, CDR2 YSLEER. This CDR3 is built from 15 residues. This chain connects TRBV4-3 to TRBJ1-2, with 10 bases aligning to TRBD1. The clonotype was recovered from a man aged 18 to 29 with COVID-19, enrolled during active disease. The sample consisted of peripheral blood. In nucleotides, the CDR3 is TGCGCCAGCAGCCAAATGACAGGGGGCGACTATGGCTACACCTTC. This translates into CASSQMTGGDYGYTF.